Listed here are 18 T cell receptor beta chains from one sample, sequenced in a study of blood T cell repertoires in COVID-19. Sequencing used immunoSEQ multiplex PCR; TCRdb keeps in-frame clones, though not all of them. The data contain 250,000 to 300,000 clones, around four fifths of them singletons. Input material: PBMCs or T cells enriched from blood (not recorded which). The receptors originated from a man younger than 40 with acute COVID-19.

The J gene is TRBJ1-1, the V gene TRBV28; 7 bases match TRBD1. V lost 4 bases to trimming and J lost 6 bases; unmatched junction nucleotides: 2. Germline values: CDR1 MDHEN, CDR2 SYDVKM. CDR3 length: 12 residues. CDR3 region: CASSYRGPEAFF. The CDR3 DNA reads TGTGCCAGCAGTTACAGGGGCCCTGAAGCTTTCTTT.

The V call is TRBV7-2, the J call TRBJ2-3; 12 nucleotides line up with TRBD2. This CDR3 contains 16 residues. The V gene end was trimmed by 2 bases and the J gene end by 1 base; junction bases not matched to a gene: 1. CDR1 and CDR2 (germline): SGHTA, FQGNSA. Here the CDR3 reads CASSLRLAGGTDTQYF. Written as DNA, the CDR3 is TGTGCCAGCAGCTTAAGACTAGCGGGGGGCACAGATACGCAGTATTTT.

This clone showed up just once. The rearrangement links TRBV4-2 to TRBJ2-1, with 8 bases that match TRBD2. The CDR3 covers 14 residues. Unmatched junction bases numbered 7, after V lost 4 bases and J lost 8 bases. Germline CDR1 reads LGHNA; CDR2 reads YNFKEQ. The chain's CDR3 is CASSLRTSSDEQFF. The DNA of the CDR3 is TGTGCCAGCAGCCTTCGGACTAGCAGCGATGAGCAGTTCTTC.

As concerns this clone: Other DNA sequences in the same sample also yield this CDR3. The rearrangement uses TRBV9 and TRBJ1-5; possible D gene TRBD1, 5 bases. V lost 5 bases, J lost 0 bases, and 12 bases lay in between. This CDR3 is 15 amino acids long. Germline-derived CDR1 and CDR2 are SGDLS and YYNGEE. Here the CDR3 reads CASSQGGDSNQPQHF. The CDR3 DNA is TGTGCCAGCAGTCAGGGTGGGGATAGCAATCAGCCCCAGCATTTT.

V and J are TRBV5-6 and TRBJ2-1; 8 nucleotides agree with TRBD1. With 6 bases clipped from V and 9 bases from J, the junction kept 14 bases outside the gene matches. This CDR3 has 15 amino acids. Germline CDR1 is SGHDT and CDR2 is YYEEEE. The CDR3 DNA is TGTGCCAGCACCCGCGTGGACAGGGATCTCCTTGAGCAGTTCTTC. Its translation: CASTRVDRDLLEQFF.

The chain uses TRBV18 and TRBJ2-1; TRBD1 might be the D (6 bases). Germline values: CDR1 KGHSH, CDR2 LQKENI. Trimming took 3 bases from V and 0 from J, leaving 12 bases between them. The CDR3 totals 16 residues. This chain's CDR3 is CASSPPRTVSYNEQFF. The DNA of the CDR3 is TGTGCCAGCTCACCGCCGAGGACAGTCTCCTACAATGAGCAGTTCTTC.

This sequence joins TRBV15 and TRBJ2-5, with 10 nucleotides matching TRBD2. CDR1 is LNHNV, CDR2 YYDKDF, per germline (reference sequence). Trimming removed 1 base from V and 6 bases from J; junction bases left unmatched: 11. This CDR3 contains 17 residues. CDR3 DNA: TGTGCCACCAGCAGAGGTTTGAGCGGGGGGGATTCGCAGACCCAGTACTTC. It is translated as CATSRGLSGGDSQTQYF. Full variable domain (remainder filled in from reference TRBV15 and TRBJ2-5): DAMVIQNPRYQVTQFGKPVTLSCSQTLNHNVMYWYQQKSSQAPKLLFHYYDKDFNNEADTPDNFQSRRPNTSFCFLDIRSPGLGDTAMYLCATSRGLSGGDSQTQYFGPGTRLLVL.

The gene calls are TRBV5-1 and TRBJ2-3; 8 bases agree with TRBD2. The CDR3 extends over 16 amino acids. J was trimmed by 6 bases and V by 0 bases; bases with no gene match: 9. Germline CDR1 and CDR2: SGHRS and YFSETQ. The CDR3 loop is CASSLVLAGGGDTQYF. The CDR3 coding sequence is TGCGCCAGCAGCTTGGTTTTGGCGGGGGGAGGGGATACGCAGTATTTT.

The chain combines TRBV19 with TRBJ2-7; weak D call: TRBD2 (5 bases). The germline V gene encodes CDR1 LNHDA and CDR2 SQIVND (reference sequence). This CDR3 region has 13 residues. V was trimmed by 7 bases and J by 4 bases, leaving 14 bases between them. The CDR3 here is CASIRETIYEQYV. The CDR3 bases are TGTGCCAGTATTCGGGAAACGATATACGAGCAGTACGTC.

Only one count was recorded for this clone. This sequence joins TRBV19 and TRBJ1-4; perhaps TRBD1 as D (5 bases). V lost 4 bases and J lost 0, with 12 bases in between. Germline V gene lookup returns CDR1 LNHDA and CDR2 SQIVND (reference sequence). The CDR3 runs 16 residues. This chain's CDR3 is CASSNGAVATNEKLFF. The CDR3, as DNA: TGTGCCAGTAGTAATGGGGCAGTCGCAACTAATGAAAAACTGTTTTTT.

The CDR3 region has the DNA TGTGCCAGCAAGTCCTCGCGACAGGGTGACTATGGCTACACCTTC. Protein sequence: CASKSSRQGDYGYTF. This chain links TRBV28 with TRBJ1-2; 7 bases are shared with TRBD1. The germline CDR1 and CDR2 sequences are MDHEN and SYDVKM. This CDR3 spans 15 amino acids. V gave up 7 bases and J gave up 3 bases; unmatched junction bases: 11.

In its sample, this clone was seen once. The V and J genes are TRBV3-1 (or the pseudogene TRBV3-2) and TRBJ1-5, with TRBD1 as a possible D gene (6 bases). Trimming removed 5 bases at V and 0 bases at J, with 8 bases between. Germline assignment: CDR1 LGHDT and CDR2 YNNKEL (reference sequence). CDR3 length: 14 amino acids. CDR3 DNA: TGTGCCAGCAGCACACAGGGTAGCAATCAGCCCCAGCATTTT. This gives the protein CASSTQGSNQPQHF.

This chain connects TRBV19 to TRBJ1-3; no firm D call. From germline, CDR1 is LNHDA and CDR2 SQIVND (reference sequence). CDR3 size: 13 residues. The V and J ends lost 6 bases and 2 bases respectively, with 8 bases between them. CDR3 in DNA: TGTGCCAGTAGGATCAGGACTGGAAACACCATATATTTT. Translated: CASRIRTGNTIYF.

CDR3 nucleotides: TGTGCCAGCAGCTTCAGCGGGGGAGGCACCGGGGAGCTGTTTTTT. It encodes CASSFSGGGTGELFF. The V gene is TRBV5-6, the J gene TRBJ2-2, with 8 bases lining up with TRBD2. The V gene's germline CDR1 is SGHDT and CDR2 YYEEEE. The CDR3 spans 15 residues. Losses at the gene ends were 2 bases for V and 4 bases for J; bases not matched to a gene: 4.

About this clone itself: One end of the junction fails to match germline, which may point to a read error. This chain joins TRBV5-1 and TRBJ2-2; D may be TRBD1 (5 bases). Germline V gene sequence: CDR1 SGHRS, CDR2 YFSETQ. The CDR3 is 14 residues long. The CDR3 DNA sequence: TGTGCCAGCAGACTCGCACAAATACAGGAGGAGCTGTTTTTT. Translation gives CASRLAQIQEELFF.

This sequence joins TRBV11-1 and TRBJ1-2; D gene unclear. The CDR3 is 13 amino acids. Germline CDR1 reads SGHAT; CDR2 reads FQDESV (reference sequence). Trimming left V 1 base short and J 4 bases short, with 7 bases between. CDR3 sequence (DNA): TGTGCCAGCAGCTTAGGTATCTCCTATGGCTACACCTTC. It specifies CASSLGISYGYTF.

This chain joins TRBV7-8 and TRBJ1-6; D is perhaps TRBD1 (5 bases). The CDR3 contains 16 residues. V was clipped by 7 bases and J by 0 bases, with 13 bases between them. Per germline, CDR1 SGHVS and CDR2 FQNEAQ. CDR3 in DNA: TGTGCCAGCACCCTCGACAGAATCTCCTATAATTCACCCCTCCACTTT. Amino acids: CASTLDRISYNSPLHF.

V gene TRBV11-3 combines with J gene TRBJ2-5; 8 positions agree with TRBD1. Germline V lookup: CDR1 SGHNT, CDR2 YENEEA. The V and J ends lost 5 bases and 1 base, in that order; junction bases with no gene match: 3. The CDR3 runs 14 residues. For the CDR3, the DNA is TGTGCCAGCAGCCCGGACAGGGTCCAAGAGACCCAGTACTTC. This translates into CASSPDRVQETQYF.